The clone carrying this TCR beta chain was detected many times. Its antigen is still unknown. These data are taken from a study of read filtering for tumor transcriptome and immune sequencing. As for the study in general: By R-ISS, stages I, II and III held 8, 16 and 7 patients. DNase treatment preceded whole-transcriptome library preparation.

General study findings and limits: Compared with RNA-seq, IR-seq gave much higher clonotype depth and reliability. Roughly 80% of IR-seq clonotypes had a single read, yet these held about 3.4% of reads.

Molecular barcoded adaptors covering alpha/delta and beta/gamma chains were used on about 0.4 ug RNA. TCRdb processed the reads anew with MiXCR; each CDR3 protein has one entry. The sample contains 40,000 or so distinct CDR3 sequences, around 15% of which appear only once. The CDR3 is 17 amino acids. From germline, CDR1 is SGHDT and CDR2 YYEEEE. Trimming took 4 bases from V and 3 from J; bases not matched to a gene: 12. This rearrangement joins TRBV5-6 to TRBJ1-1; 10 positions match TRBD1. Material: a population of CD138-negative cells sorted from bone marrow. The receptor's source is a donor aged 40 or over with multiple myeloma. The CDR3 DNA reads as TGTGCCAGCAGCCGGGACAGGGGAACGGGGGTCGACACTGAAGCTTTCTTT. Translation gives CASSRDRGTGVDTEAFF.